This entry describes one T cell receptor beta chain. TCRdb re-called the RT-PCR reads with MiXCR, one entry per CDR3 protein. The data contain hundreds of thousands of distinct CDR3 sequences, 14% of them seen just once; the ten biggest clones take up roughly 3.9%. Trimming removed 6 bases from V and 0 bases from J, with 15 bases in between. The CDR3 is 16 residues long. The TCR was taken from a female donor in good health, serving as a healthy control. The chain couples TRBV12-3 or TRBV12-4 to TRBJ2-4, with D uncertain. The source material was memory CD4+ T cells from blood. CDR3 amino acids: CASSHPVAVAKNIQYF. The DNA of the CDR3 is TGTGCCAGCAGCCACCCGGTTGCGGTAGCCAAAAACATTCAGTACTTC.